This T cell receptor (beta chain) was recovered during a study of shared clonotypes between healthy human individuals. Overall study results and limits: Inspection by rarefaction showed sorted-subset sequencing to be incomplete despite large depth.

With 3 bases removed from V and 8 bases from J, the gap between germline ends came to 11 bases. Germline V gives CDR1 LNHNV, CDR2 YYDKDF (reference sequence). This CDR3 comprises 13 residues. Regarding this clone: Its antigen is currently unknown.

The naive CD8 population came from CD45RO-negative cells selected for CCR7, without terminally differentiated effector memory CD45RA+ cells. Data came from immunoSEQ multiplex PCR; TCRdb stores just in-frame clones and leaves some out. The repertoire has more than 2 million clones, about 95% of them found once; the top ten carry roughly 1.1%. The V gene is TRBV15, the J gene TRBJ2-1, with D possibly matching TRBD2 (6 bases). Sequencing was done on a sample of naive CD8+ T cells sorted from blood. This clonotype was sampled from a man aged 18 to 29 in good health. The CDR3 is CATSSLGGDEQFF. The CDR3 DNA follows: TGTGCCACCAGCAGCCTCGGAGGGGATGAGCAGTTCTTC.